Described below is a single T cell receptor beta chain sequence and its context. Antigen unknown. The data are from a study of cytomegalovirus exposure and HLA in healthy donors. The PCR contained 60 Vbeta and 13 Jbeta primers. The method was immunoSEQ multiplex PCR; TCRdb's version includes in-frame clones alone and lacks a portion of them. This sample has some 120,000 clones, with roughly three quarters found just once. The CDR3 has 14 amino acids. Trimming cost V 6 bases and J 6 bases; bases outside gene matches: 4. Germline assignment: CDR1 WSHSY and CDR2 SAAADI. General observations from the study: Later, an analysis showed that TCR beta chains associated with HLA were more clonally expanded than others that were equally common. Follow-up analysis found HLA locus-dependent TCR association rates, highest for DRB1 and lowest for HLA-C. In a later analysis, productive TCRs from donors in an Asian-associated ancestry cluster reportedly carried fewer N-insertions than the cohort mean.

The genes are TRBV10-2 and TRBJ2-7, with 14 bases fitting TRBD2. This receptor was taken from a man younger than 40 in good health and CMV-seropositive. Sequenced input: PBMCs. CDR3 amino acids: CASRGLAGDGEQYF. Here the CDR3 DNA reads TGCGCCAGCAGGGGACTAGCGGGAGATGGCGAGCAGTACTTC.